This T cell receptor (beta chain) comes out of a study of blood T cell repertoires in COVID-19. The wider study: Researchers got acute and convalescent COVID-19 samples from the United States, Italy and Spain. Sample material is recorded as cDNA or gDNA derived from T cells, B-cell-depleted T cells, or PBMCs.

As handled by the study authors: How many nucleated cells were present was estimated from reference gene primer amplification. Sequencing used immunoSEQ multiplex PCR; TCRdb keeps in-frame clones, though not all of them. Clone size and V and J calls were adopted from that table, with D and trimming inferred from the DNA. The sample yields under 200,000 clones, roughly nine tenths seen once. The V segment lost 6 bases and the J segment 4 bases; nucleotides outside the gene matches: 7. CDR1 and CDR2 (germline): KGHSH, LQKENI. The CDR3 length is 16 residues. The chain employs TRBV18 and TRBJ2-2, with 11 positions matching TRBD1. The sample taken for sequencing was peripheral blood. This TCR was recovered from a man between 65 and 80 years old with active or convalescent COVID-19. The CDR3, as DNA: TGTGCCAGCTCCCTTCGGACAGGGGGCGGCACCGGGGAGCTGTTTTTT. It encodes CASSLRTGGGTGELFF.